Below, 24 T cell receptor beta chains from the same sample are listed, as sequenced in a study of T cell repertoires in cytomegalovirus infection. Each CDR3 protein gets one entry after TCRdb re-called the reads with MiXCR. The profile shows about 400,000 distinct CDR3 sequences, nearly 35% of them singletons. These receptors' antigens are unknown. Sequenced material: cultured PBMCs, taken from culture after CMV antigen stimulation. The receptors here all came from a human donor in good health (CMV status not recorded). Some clones in this sample may be carry-over from other donors' samples.

The chain has TRBV2 and TRBJ2-3; no clear D. Trimming stripped 9 bases from V and 0 bases from J, with 16 bases between. Germline CDR1 is SNHLY and CDR2 is FYNNEI. CDR3 length: 15 amino acids. CDR3 protein: CASTSPFPSTDTQYF. CDR3 sequence (DNA): TGTGCCAGTACCAGTCCTTTCCCCAGCACAGATACGCAGTATTTT.

The chain links TRBV20-1 to TRBJ1-2; D call uncertain. The CDR3 consists of 13 residues. Trimming shortened V by 6 bases and J by 0 bases, and 11 bases separated the two germline ends. Per germline, CDR1 DFQATT and CDR2 SNEGSKA (reference sequence). CDR3 amino acids: CSARRVANYGYTF. CDR3 DNA sequence: TGCAGTGCGCGGAGAGTAGCTAACTATGGCTACACCTTC.

This clonotype turned up a few times. The chain has TRBV6-1 and TRBJ2-7; D unresolved. Germline V gene sequence: CDR1 MNHNS, CDR2 SASEGT. The length of the CDR3 is 13 residues. V gave up 5 bases and J gave up 3 bases, with 11 bases separating them. The DNA for the CDR3 is TGTGCCAGCAGTTTTAGTGAAAGCTACGAGCAGTACGTC. Amino acids: CASSFSESYEQYV.

A note on this clonotype: Germline and junction disagree at one end, which may indicate a read error. The chain recombines TRBV4-3 with TRBJ2-3, with 15 nucleotides matching TRBD2. CDR3 length equals 18 residues. Germline CDR1 LGHNA, CDR2 YSLEER. The CDR3 DNA follows: TGCGCCAGCAGCAAAGACGTTAGGACTAGCGGGAGGGCAGATACGCAGTATTTT. It encodes CASSKDVRTSGRADTQYF.

This clonotype occurred a few times. The chain couples TRBV11-2 to TRBJ2-2; 9 bases match TRBD2. With V trimmed by 0 bases and J by 6 bases, 5 bases remained unmatched. The CDR3 runs to 16 residues. CDR1 is SGHAT, CDR2 FQNNGV, per germline. CDR3 bases: TGTGCCAGCAGCTTAGATGGCGGGAGGGCTCCCGGGGAGCTGTTTTTT. It encodes CASSLDGGRAPGELFF.

V is TRBV6-5 and J is TRBJ1-4, with TRBD1 matching 9 bases. This CDR3 comprises 14 residues. CDR1 is MNHEY, CDR2 SVGAGI, per germline. The V gene end was trimmed by 6 bases and the J gene end by 8 bases; junction bases not matched to a gene: 7. The CDR3 spells CASSRGQGPEKLFF. The CDR3 DNA follows: TGTGCCAGCAGCCGCGGACAGGGGCCGGAAAAACTGTTTTTT.

This clonotype has only a few counts. The chain links TRBV7-9 to TRBJ1-5; TRBD1 agrees at 8 bases. CDR1 and CDR2 (germline): SEHNR, FQNEAQ (reference sequence). The CDR3 runs to 14 residues. With 5 bases clipped from V and 7 bases from J, the junction kept 7 bases outside the gene matches. CDR3 bases: TGTGCCAGCAGCAATACAGGGGGAGAACAGCCCCAGCATTTT. Translation: CASSNTGGEQPQHF.

The chain joins TRBV4-1 to TRBJ1-4, with 10 positions matching TRBD1. V shed 4 bases, J shed 3 bases, and the junction held 5 bases outside the gene matches. Per germline, CDR1 MGHRA and CDR2 YSYEKL. The CDR3 contains 16 residues. In DNA form, the CDR3 reads TGCGCCAGCAGCCGGACAGGGGGTGAGCCTAATGAAAAACTGTTTTTT. This gives the protein CASSRTGGEPNEKLFF.

This rearrangement joins TRBV6-2 or TRBV6-3 to TRBJ2-1; D perhaps matches TRBD2 (6 bases). Trimming stripped 7 bases from V and 0 bases from J, with 25 bases between. The CDR3 runs 19 residues. Germline lookup yields CDR1 MNHEY and CDR2 SVGEGT. The CDR3 region is CASTRPFTGSPSSYNEQFF. CDR3 sequence (DNA): TGTGCCAGCACCCGACCTTTCACCGGGAGCCCGAGCTCCTACAATGAGCAGTTCTTC.

The V call is TRBV12-3 or TRBV12-4, the J call TRBJ2-7, with D possibly TRBD2 on 5 matching bases. Deletions cut 1 base from V and 3 bases from J, with 10 bases between. CDR3 length: 14 amino acids. This CDR3 reads CASSLGPSHYEQYV. The CDR3 DNA follows: TGTGCCAGCAGTTTAGGTCCTAGCCACTACGAGCAGTACGTC.

J is TRBJ2-6 and V is TRBV28, with D maybe TRBD1 (5 bases). CDR3 length: 15 amino acids. Germline CDR1 is MDHEN and CDR2 is SYDVKM. V was pared by 8 bases and J by 0 bases, with 11 bases between. In DNA, the CDR3 is TGTGCCAGCGACCAGGGCTCCTCTGGGGCCAACGTCCTGACTTTC. This gives the protein CASDQGSSGANVLTF. The full variable domain, its missing parts supplied by reference TRBV28 and TRBJ2-6, is DVKVTQSSRYLVKRTGEKVFLECVQDMDHENMFWYRQDPGLGLRLIYFSYDVKMKEKGDIPEGYSVSREKKERFSLILESASTNQTSMYLCASDQGSSGANVLTFGAGSRLTVL.

The chain carries TRBV7-2 and TRBJ1-2; no clear D gene. CDR3 size: 13 residues. The germline V gene has CDR1 SGHTA and CDR2 FQGNSA. The V end was cut by 5 bases, the J end by 5 bases, with 12 bases between. CDR3 in amino acids: CASSPEFMYGYTF. The CDR3 DNA sequence: TGTGCCAGCAGCCCCGAGTTTATGTATGGCTACACCTTC.

This clonotype was found a few times. The chain couples TRBV5-1 to TRBJ2-1; TRBD2 matches 11 bases. The CDR3 extends over 17 amino acids. From germline, CDR1 is SGHRS and CDR2 YFSETQ. V shed 0 bases, J shed 7 bases, and the junction held 9 bases outside the gene matches. CDR3 amino acids: CASSLVASGRSPNEQFF. CDR3 in DNA: TGCGCCAGCAGCTTGGTTGCTAGCGGGAGGAGTCCGAATGAGCAGTTCTTC.

This clonotype came up a few times. The rearrangement joins TRBV6-5 to TRBJ1-6; 9 nucleotides align to TRBD1. CDR3 size: 14 residues. V was clipped by 2 bases and J by 9 bases; unmatched bases: 2. Germline V gene sequence: CDR1 MNHEY, CDR2 SVGAGI. The CDR3 protein is CASSYGQGSSPLHF. In DNA form, the CDR3 reads TGTGCCAGCAGTTACGGACAGGGGTCTTCACCCCTCCACTTT.

The sample holds a few counts of this clonotype. CDR3 sequence: CASSPAGGVAYNEQFF. The CDR3 region has the DNA TGTGCCAGCAGCCCGGCGGGCGGCGTAGCCTACAATGAGCAGTTCTTC. The genes are TRBV7-9 and TRBJ2-1; tentatively, D is TRBD2 (5 bases). The V end was cut by 5 bases, the J end by 2 bases, with 16 bases between. This CDR3 comprises 16 residues. Per germline, CDR1 SEHNR and CDR2 FQNEAQ (reference sequence).

The V gene is TRBV7-2, the J gene TRBJ2-3, with 10 bases lining up with TRBD2. CDR3 length: 14 amino acids. The germline CDR1 and CDR2 sequences are SGHTA and FQGNSA. Losses at the gene ends were 4 bases for V and 7 bases for J; bases not matched to a gene: 5. Written as DNA, the CDR3 is TGTGCCAGCAGCTGGGGACTAGCGCAGAATACGCAGTATTTT. Translation: CASSWGLAQNTQYF. The whole variable domain, remainder taken from reference TRBV7-2 and TRBJ2-3, is GAGVSQSPSNKVTEKGKDVELRCDPISGHTALYWYRQSLGQGLEFLIYFQGNSAPDKSGLPSDRFSAERTGGSVSTLTIQRTQQEDSAVYLCASSWGLAQNTQYFGPGTRLTVL.

A few counts support this clonotype. The rearrangement joins TRBV7-2 to TRBJ2-1; no clear D gene. Germline V gene sequence: CDR1 SGHTA, CDR2 FQGNSA. V gave up 4 bases and J gave up 8 bases, with 24 bases separating them. The CDR3 loop spans 17 amino acids. The CDR3 DNA reads TGTGCCAGCAGCTCGCGACGGAGCTTAGCTATTAACTATGAGCAGTTCTTC. It yields the protein CASSSRRSLAINYEQFF.

This clonotype was detected only once. This chain joins TRBV7-2 and TRBJ2-3; 7 nucleotides align to TRBD1. CDR1 is SGHTA and CDR2 is FQGNSA in the germline V gene. The CDR3 runs to 14 residues. The ends lost 5 bases at V and 4 bases at J; junction bases unmatched: 6. CDR3 sequence: CASSRQGTADTQYF. The CDR3 bases are TGTGCCAGCAGCAGACAGGGTACGGCAGATACGCAGTATTTT.

In this sample, this clonotype turned up a few times. The chain is built from TRBV11-2 and TRBJ1-1; perhaps TRBD1 as D (6 bases). CDR3 length equals 15 residues. Germline CDR1 is SGHAT and CDR2 is FQNNGV. Trimming cost V 5 bases and J 11 bases, with 24 bases left between them. CDR3 residues: CASSLMTGGPAGAFF. The DNA for the CDR3 is TGTGCCAGCAGCCTAATGACGGGGGGGCCAGCAGGGGCTTTCTTT.

This clonotype was recorded a few times. The J gene is TRBJ2-5, the V gene TRBV25-1; D remains ambiguous. The germline V gene encodes CDR1 MGHDK and CDR2 SYGVNS. Between the trimmed V and J ends, which lost 0 bases and 0 bases, there was a span of 2 bases. CDR3 length equals 13 residues. The CDR3 sequence: CASSEYNQETQYF. The CDR3 DNA reads as TGTGCCAGCAGTGAATATAACCAAGAGACCCAGTACTTC.

This clonotype has at least ten counts. The chain links TRBV7-8 to TRBJ2-1; D is undetermined. This CDR3 has 14 residues. Trimming shortened V by 2 bases and J by 4 bases, and 9 bases separated the two germline ends. Germline V gene data show CDR1 as SGHVS and CDR2 as FQNEAQ. CDR3 sequence reads: CASSLYKVYNEQFF. The CDR3 DNA is TGTGCCAGCAGCTTATATAAGGTTTACAATGAGCAGTTCTTC. Variable domain in full (rest from reference TRBV7-8 and TRBJ2-1): GAGVSQSPRYKVAKRGQDVALRCDPISGHVSLFWYQQALGQGPEFLTYFQNEAQLDKSGLPSDRFFAERPEGSVSTLKIQRTQQEDSAVYLCASSLYKVYNEQFFGPGTRLTVL.

This CDR3 reads CASSPHSDSSDEQFF. The CDR3 DNA sequence: TGTGCCAGCAGCCCTCACTCGGACAGTAGTGATGAGCAGTTCTTC. The V and J genes are TRBV7-2 and TRBJ2-1, with D possibly being TRBD1 (6 bases). The CDR3 is made up of 15 amino acids. Germline V gene sequence: CDR1 SGHTA, CDR2 FQGNSA. V shed 5 bases and J shed 8 bases, with 19 bases lying between them.

This sequence joins TRBV6-2 or TRBV6-3 and TRBJ2-5; tentatively, D is TRBD2 (6 bases). From germline, CDR1 is MNHEY and CDR2 SVGEGT. V gave up 7 bases and J gave up 5 bases, with 17 bases separating them. This CDR3 has 14 residues. CDR3 nucleotides: TGTGCCAGCACCTCCGGGGGAGAGGAGGAGACCCAGTACTTC. This gives the protein CASTSGGEEETQYF.

There are a few counts of this clonotype. The chain uses TRBV19 and TRBJ2-1; D is possibly TRBD2 (6 bases). The CDR3 is 14 amino acids. CDR1 and CDR2 (germline): LNHDA, SQIVND (reference sequence). Trimming removed 3 bases at V and 7 bases at J, with 13 bases between. CDR3 nucleotide sequence: TGTGCCAGTAGTATGCGTGCTGCGGGGAATGAGCAGTTCTTC. This codes for CASSMRAAGNEQFF.